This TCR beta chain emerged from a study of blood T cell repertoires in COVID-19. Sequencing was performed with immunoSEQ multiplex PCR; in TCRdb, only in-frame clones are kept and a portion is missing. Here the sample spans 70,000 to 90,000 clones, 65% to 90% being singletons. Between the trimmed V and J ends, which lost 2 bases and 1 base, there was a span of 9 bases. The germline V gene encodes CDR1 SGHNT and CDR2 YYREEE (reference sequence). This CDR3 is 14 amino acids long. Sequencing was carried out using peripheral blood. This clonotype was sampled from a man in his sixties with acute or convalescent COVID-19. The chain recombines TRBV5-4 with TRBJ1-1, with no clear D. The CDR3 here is CASSLPTPNTEAFF. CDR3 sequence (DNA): TGTGCCAGCAGCTTACCGACACCGAACACTGAAGCTTTCTTT.